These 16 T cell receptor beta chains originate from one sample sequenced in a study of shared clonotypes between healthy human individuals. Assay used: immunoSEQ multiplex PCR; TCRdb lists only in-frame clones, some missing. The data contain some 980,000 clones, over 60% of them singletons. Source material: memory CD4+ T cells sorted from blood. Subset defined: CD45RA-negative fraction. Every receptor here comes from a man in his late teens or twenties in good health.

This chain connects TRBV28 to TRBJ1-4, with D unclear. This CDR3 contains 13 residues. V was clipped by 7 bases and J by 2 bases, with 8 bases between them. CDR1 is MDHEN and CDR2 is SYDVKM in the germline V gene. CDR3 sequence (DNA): TGTGCCAGCATAGGAGGGACTAATGAAAAACTGTTTTTT. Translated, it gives CASIGGTNEKLFF. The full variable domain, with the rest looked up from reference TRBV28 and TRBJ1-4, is DVKVTQSSRYLVKRTGEKVFLECVQDMDHENMFWYRQDPGLGLRLIYFSYDVKMKEKGDIPEGYSVSREKKERFSLILESASTNQTSMYLCASIGGTNEKLFFGSGTQLSVL.

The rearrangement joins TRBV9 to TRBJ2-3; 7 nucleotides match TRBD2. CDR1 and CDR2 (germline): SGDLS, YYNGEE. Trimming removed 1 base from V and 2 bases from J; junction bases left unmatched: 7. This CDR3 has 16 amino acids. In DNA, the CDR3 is TGTGCCAGCAGCGTACAGGGCGGGAGCCCCACAGATACGCAGTATTTT. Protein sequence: CASSVQGGSPTDTQYF.

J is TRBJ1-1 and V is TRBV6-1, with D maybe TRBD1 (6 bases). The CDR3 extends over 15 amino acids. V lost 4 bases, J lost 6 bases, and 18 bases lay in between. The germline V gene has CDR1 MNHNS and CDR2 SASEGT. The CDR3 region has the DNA TGTGCCAGCAGTGCAAGAACAGGGTTAGCTGCTGAAGCTTTCTTT. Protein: CASSARTGLAAEAFF.

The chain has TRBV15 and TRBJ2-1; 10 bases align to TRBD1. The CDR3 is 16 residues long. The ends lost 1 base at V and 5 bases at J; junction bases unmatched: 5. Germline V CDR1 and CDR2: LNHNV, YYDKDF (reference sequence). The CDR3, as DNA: TGTGCCACCAGCAGAGGCACGGGACAGGGGAACAATGAGCAGTTCTTC. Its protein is CATSRGTGQGNNEQFF.

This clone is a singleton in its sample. The CDR3 region is CASRPLTSGTGDTQYF. DNA for the CDR3: TGTGCCAGCAGACCACTGACTAGCGGGACGGGAGATACGCAGTATTTT. The chain combines TRBV27 with TRBJ2-3; 11 positions match TRBD2. V gave up 6 bases and J gave up 5 bases; unmatched junction bases: 10. The germline V gene has CDR1 MNHEY and CDR2 SMNVEV (reference sequence). This CDR3 is 16 amino acids long.

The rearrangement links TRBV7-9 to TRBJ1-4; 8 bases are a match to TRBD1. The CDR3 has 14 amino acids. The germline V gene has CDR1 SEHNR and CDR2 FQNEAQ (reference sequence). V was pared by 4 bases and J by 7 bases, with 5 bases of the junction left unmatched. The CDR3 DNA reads TGTGCCAGCAGCTACGACAGGGGAAGTGAAAAACTGTTTTTT. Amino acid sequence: CASSYDRGSEKLFF. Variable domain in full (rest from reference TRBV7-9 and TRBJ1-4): DTGVSQNPRHKITKRGQNVTFRCDPISEHNRLYWYRQTLGQGPEFLTYFQNEAQLEKSRLLSDRFSAERPKGSFSTLEIQRTEQGDSAMYLCASSYDRGSEKLFFGSGTQLSVL.

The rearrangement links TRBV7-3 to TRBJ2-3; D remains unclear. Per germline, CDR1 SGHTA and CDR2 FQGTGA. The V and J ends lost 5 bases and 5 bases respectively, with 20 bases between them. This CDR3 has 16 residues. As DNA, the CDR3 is TGTGCCAGCAGCCCACGAGGTCCCGCCTGGGTAGATACGCAGTATTTT. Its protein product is CASSPRGPAWVDTQYF.

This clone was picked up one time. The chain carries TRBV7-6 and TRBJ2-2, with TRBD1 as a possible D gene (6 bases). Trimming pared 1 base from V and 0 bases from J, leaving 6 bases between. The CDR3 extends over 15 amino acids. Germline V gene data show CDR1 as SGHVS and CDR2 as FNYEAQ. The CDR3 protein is CASSLGTANTGELFF. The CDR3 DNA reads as TGTGCCAGCAGCTTAGGGACAGCGAACACCGGGGAGCTGTTTTTT.

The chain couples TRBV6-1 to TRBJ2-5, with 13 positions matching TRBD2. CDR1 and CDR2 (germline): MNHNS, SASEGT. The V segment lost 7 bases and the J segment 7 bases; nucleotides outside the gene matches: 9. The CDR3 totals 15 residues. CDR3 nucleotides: TGTGCCAGCACCGGACTAGCGGGAGCTATTGGGACCCAGTACTTC. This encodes CASTGLAGAIGTQYF.

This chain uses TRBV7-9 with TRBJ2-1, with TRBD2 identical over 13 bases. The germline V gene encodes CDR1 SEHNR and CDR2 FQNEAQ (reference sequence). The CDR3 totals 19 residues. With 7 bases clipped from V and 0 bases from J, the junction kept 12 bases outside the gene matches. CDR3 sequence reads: CASTLQTSGRAGSYNEQFF. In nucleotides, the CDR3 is TGTGCCAGCACCCTACAAACTAGCGGGAGGGCCGGCTCCTACAATGAGCAGTTCTTC.

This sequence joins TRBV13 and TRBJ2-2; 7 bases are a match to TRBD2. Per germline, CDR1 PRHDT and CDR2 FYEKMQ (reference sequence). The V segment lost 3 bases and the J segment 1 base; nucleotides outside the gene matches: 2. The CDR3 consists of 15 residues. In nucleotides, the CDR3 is TGTGCCAGCAGCTTTGGCGGGAGGAACACCGGGGAGCTGTTTTTT. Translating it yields CASSFGGRNTGELFF.

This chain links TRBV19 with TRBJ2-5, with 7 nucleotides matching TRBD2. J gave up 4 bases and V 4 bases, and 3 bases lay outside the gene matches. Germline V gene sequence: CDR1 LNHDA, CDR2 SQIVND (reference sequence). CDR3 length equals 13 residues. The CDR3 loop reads CASSSGSGETQYF. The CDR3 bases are TGTGCCAGTAGTAGCGGGAGTGGAGAGACCCAGTACTTC.

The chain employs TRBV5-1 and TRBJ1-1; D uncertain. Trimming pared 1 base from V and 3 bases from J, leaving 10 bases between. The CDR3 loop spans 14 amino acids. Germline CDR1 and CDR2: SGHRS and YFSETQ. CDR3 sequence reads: CASSLTVVHTEAFF. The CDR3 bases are TGCGCCAGCAGCTTGACGGTCGTGCACACTGAAGCTTTCTTT.

This CDR3 reads CASSMSRGNTIYF. The CDR3 region has the DNA TGTGCCAGTAGTATGTCGCGTGGAAACACCATATATTTT. The chain combines TRBV19 with TRBJ1-3; D gene unclear. Germline V gene sequence: CDR1 LNHDA, CDR2 SQIVND (reference sequence). CDR3 size: 13 residues. V gave up 3 bases and J gave up 3 bases, with 6 bases separating them.

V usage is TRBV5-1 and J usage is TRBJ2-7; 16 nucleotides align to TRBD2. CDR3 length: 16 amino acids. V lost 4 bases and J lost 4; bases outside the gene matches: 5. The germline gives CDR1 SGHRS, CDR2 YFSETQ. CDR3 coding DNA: TGCGCCAGCAGCCCCACGGGACTAGCGGGAGGGTACGAGCAGTACTTC. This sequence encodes CASSPTGLAGGYEQYF.

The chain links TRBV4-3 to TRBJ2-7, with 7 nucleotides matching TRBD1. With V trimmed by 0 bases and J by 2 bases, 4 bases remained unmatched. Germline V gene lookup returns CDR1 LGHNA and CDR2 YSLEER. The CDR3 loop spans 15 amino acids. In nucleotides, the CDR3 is TGCGCCAGCAGCCAAGAAATAAGGGGGCCCTACGAGCAGTACTTC. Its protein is CASSQEIRGPYEQYF.